This T cell receptor (beta chain) was found in a study of blood T cell repertoires in COVID-19. Study at large: Sites in the United States, Italy and Spain provided acute and convalescent COVID-19 samples.

Trimming removed 5 bases from V and 2 bases from J, with 18 bases in between. The CDR3 totals 15 residues. The germline V gene encodes CDR1 GTSNPN and CDR2 SVGIG (reference sequence). In the original processing: Reference gene primer amplification yielded estimated nucleated cell counts. Profiling relied on immunoSEQ multiplex PCR, and the TCRdb table lists in-frame clones only, not all of them. V and J calls and clone size follow that table, whereas D and trimming were derived from the DNA. Among a few hundred thousand clones listed, around 90% were seen once. This TCR was recovered from a man between 60 and 70 years old who had recovered from COVID-19. Material for sequencing was peripheral blood. The chain recombines TRBV30 with TRBJ1-1, with D hard to call. This CDR3 reads CAWEPWLGGNTEAFF. CDR3 nucleotides: TGTGCCTGGGAACCCTGGCTCGGCGGAAACACTGAAGCTTTCTTT.